This T cell receptor (beta chain) was identified during a study of CD4 and CD8 cells across lung adenocarcinoma regions. TCRdb recomputed calls from the PCR reads with MiXCR, one row per CDR3 protein. The sample has some 22,000 distinct CDR3 sequences; 52% are singletons. Localized lung adenocarcinoma, a non-small cell lung cancer, affected the donors. The CDR3 is 12 amino acids. In germline, CDR1 is MNHEY, CDR2 SMNVEV (reference sequence). In regard to this clonotype: The junction shows a germline mismatch at one end, possibly a read error.

V is TRBV27 and J is TRBJ2-3; D might be TRBD1 (6 bases). The sample comprised CD4+ T cells from the center of a lung tumor. This TCR was recovered from a male donor with lung adenocarcinoma. The CD4 and CD8 labels of this study may be unreliable. The CDR3 bases are TGTGCCGGGGGCCGTGGCTCAGAGACCCAGTATTTC. Translated: CAGGRGSETQYF.